This paragraph reports one T cell receptor (beta chain). What it recognizes is unknown. Next came a second PCR, run for about 6 to 12 cycles, which used a sample-barcoded 5' primer along with a J-beta primer mix. TCRdb recomputed calls from the 5' RACE reads with MiXCR, one row per CDR3 protein. Among 710,000 or so distinct CDR3 sequences listed, about a fifth were seen once. Germline lookup yields CDR1 MGHDK and CDR2 SYGVNS. This CDR3 comprises 15 residues. V lost 3 bases and J lost 7, with 13 bases in between. The data originate from a study of blood T cells in healthy people across ages. Researchers collected approximately 9.5 milliliters of peripheral blood from every single donor. The study's findings and limits: Among T cells, TCR beta diversity per million cells dropped roughly linearly as age rose.

This receptor was identified in a man aged 65 to 85 in good health. The chain recombines TRBV25-1 with TRBJ2-6; D assignment may be TRBD1 or TRBD2 (6 bases each). Source material: blood. CDR3 residues: CASSEGGTRANVLTF. The CDR3 coding sequence is TGTGCCAGCAGTGAGGGGGGCACACGAGCCAACGTCCTGACTTTC.